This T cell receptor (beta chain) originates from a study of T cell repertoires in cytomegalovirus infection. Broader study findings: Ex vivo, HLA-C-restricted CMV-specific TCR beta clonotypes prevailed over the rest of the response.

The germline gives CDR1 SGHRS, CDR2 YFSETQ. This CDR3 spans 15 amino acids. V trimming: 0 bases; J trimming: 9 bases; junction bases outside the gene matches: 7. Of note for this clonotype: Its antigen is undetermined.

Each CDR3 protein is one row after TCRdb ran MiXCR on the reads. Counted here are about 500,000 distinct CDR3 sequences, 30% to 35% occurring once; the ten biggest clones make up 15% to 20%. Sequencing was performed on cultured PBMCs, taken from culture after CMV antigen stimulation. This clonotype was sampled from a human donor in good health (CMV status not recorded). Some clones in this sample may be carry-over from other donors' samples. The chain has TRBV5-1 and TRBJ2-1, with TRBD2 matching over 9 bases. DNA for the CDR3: TGCGCCAGCAGCTTGGGTGCGGGAGGGTCGAGTGAGCAGTTCTTC. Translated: CASSLGAGGSSEQFF.